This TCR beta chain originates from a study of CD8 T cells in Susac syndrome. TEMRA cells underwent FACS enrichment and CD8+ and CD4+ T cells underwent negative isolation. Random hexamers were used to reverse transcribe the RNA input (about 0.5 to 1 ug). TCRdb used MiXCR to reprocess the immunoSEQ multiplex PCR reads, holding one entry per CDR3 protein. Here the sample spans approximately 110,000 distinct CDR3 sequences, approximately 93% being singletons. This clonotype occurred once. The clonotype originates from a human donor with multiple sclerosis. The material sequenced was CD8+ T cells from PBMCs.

CDR3 region: CASSGAGGGFSYEQYF. In DNA, the CDR3 is TGTGCCAGCAGTGGGGCGGGGGGCGGCTTTTCCTACGAGCAGTACTTC. J is TRBJ2-7 and V is TRBV7-8; 8 positions match TRBD2. CDR1 and CDR2 (germline): SGHVS, FQNEAQ. Trimming at V came to 6 bases and at J to 1 base, leaving 11 bases not matched to a gene. The CDR3 runs 16 residues.